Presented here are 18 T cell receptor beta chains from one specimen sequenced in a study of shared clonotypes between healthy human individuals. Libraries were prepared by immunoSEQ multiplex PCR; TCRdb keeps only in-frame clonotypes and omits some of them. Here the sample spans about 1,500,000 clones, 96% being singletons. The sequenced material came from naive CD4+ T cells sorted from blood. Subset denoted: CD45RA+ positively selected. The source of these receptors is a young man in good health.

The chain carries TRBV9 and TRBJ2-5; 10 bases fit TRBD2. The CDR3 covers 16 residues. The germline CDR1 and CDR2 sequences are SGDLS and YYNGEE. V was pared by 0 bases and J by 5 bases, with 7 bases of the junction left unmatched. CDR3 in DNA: TGTGCCAGCAGCGTAGAGGCTAGCGGGAGACGGGAGACCCAGTACTTC. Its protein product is CASSVEASGRRETQYF.

The CDR3: CASRSARVAGELFF. In DNA, the CDR3 is TGTGCCAGCCGGTCTGCCCGTGTTGCCGGGGAGCTGTTTTTT. The V call is TRBV6-6, the J call TRBJ2-2; the D is unclear. Germline loops: CDR1 MNHNY, CDR2 SVGAGI (reference sequence). The V end lost 8 bases, the J end lost 6 bases, and 16 bases lay between the germline ends. The CDR3 runs 14 residues.

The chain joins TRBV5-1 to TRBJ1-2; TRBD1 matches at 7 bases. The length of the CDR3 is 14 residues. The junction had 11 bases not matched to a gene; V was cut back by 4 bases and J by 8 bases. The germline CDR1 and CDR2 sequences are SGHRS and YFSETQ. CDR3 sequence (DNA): TGCGCCAGCAGCCCATCCACAGGGGTGGGAGGCTACACCTTC. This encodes CASSPSTGVGGYTF.

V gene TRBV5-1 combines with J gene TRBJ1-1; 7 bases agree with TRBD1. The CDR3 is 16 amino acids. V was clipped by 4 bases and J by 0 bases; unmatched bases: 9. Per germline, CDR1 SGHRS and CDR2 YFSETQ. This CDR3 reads CASSKLFTGVNTEAFF. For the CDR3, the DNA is TGCGCCAGCAGCAAGCTTTTCACAGGGGTGAACACTGAAGCTTTCTTT.

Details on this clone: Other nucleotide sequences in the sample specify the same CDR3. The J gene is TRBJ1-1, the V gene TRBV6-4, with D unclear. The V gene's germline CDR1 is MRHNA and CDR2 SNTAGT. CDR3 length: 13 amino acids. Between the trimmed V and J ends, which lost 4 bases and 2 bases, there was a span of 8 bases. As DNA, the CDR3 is TGTGCCAGCAGTGCGAGACAAAACACTGAAGCTTTCTTT. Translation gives CASSARQNTEAFF.

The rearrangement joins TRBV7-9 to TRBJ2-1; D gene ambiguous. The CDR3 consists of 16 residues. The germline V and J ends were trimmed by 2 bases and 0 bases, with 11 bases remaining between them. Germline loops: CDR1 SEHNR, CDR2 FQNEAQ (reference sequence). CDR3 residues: CASSLKTPSSYNEQFF. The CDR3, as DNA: TGTGCCAGCAGCTTAAAGACCCCGAGCTCCTACAATGAGCAGTTCTTC.

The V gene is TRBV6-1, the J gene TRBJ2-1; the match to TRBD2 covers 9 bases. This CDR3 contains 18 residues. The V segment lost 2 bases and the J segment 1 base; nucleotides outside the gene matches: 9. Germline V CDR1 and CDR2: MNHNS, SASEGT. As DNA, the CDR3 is TGTGCCAGCAGTGAAAATCTAGCGGCGGGAGGGTCCTACAATGAGCAGTTCTTC. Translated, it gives CASSENLAAGGSYNEQFF.

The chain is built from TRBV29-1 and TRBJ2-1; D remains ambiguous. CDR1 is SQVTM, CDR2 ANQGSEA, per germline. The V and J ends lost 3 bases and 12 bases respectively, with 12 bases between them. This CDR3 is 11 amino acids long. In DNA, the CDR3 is TGCAGCGTTGACAGCACCAACCGGCAGTTCTTC. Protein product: CSVDSTNRQFF.

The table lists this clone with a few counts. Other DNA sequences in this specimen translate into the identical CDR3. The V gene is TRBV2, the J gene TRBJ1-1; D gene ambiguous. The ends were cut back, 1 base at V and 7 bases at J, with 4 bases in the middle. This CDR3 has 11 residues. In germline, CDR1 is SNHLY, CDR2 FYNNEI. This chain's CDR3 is CASSEGSEAFF. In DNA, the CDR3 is TGTGCCAGCAGTGAAGGGAGTGAAGCTTTCTTT.

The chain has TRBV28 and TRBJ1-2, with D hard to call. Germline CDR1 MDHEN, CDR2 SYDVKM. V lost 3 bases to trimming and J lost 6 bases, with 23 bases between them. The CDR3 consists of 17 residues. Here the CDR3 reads CASSFLGNRPESDGYTF. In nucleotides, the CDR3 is TGTGCCAGCAGTTTTCTGGGGAATCGGCCTGAATCAGATGGCTACACCTTC.

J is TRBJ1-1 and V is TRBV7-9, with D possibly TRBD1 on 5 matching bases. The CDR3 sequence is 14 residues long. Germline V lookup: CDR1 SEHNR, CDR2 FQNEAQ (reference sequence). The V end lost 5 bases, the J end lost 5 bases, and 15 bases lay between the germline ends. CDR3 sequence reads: CASSVPGRITEAFF. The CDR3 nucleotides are TGTGCCAGCAGCGTACCGGGACGTATTACTGAAGCTTTCTTT.

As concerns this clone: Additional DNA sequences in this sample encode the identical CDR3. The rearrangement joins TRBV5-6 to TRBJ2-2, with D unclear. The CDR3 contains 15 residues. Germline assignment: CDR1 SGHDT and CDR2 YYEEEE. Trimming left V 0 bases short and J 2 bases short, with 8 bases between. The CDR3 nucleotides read TGTGCCAGCAGCTTGGGCCTTCTCAACACCGGGGAGCTGTTTTTT. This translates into CASSLGLLNTGELFF.

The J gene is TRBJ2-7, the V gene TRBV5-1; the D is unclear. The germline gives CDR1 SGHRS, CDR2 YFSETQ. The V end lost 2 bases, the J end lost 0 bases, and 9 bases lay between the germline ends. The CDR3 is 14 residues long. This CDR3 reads CASSFEGPSYEQYF. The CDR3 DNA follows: TGCGCCAGCAGCTTTGAAGGGCCCTCCTACGAGCAGTACTTC.

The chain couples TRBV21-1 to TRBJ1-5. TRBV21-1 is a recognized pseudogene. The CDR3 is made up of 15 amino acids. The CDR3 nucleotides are TGTGCCAGCAGCAAAAGCCGTCACAGCAATCAGCCCCAGCATTTT. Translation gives CASSKSRHSNQPQHF.

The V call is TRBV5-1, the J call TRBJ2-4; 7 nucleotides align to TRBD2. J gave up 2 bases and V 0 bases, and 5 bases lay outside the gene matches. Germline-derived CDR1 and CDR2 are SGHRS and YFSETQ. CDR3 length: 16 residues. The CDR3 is CASSLASGTPKNIQYF. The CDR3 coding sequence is TGCGCCAGCAGCTTGGCAAGCGGGACCCCCAAAAACATTCAGTACTTC. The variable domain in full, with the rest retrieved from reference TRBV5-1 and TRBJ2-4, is KAGVTQTPRYLIKTRGQQVTLSCSPISGHRSVSWYQQTPGQGLQFLFEYFSETQRNKGNFPGRFSGRQFSNSRSEMNVSTLELGDSALYLCASSLASGTPKNIQYFGAGTRLSVL.

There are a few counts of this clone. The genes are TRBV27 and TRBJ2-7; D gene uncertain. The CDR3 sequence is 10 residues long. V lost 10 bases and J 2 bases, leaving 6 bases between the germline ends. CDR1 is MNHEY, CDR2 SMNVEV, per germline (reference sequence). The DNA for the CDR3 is TGTGCCATCTGCCCCTACGAGCAGTACTTC. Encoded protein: CAICPYEQYF.

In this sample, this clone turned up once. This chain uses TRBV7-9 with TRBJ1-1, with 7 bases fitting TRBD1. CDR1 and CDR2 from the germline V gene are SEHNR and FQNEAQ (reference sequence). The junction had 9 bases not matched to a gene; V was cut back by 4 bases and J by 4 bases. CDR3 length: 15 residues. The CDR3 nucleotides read TGTGCCAGCAGCTATAACAGGGGCAAGAGCACTGAAGCTTTCTTT. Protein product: CASSYNRGKSTEAFF.

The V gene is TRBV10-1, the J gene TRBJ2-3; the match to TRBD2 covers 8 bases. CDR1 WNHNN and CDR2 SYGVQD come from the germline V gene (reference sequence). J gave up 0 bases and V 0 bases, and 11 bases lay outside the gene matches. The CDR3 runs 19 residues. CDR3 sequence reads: CASSESSGKLNTSTDTQYF. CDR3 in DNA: TGCGCCAGCAGTGAGTCTAGCGGGAAACTTAACACTAGCACAGATACGCAGTATTTT.